The rows below give T cell receptor beta chains drawn from one sample of a study of T cells in Graves' hyperthyroidism and ophthalmopathy. In TCRdb, the multiplex PCR reads were re-called with MiXCR into one record per CDR3 protein. The table lists some 600,000 distinct CDR3 sequences, more than 45% of them singletons. Material: peripheral blood or thyroid tissue (not recorded which). The origin of the receptors is a woman under 30 with Graves' hyperthyroidism. CDR3s include the opening cysteine and the closing phenylalanine or tryptophan. A D gene is named only where the DNA matches it firmly. Expanded clones are given a class, and other clones once, few, many or no size at all.

clone size | CDR3 length | J gene | V gene | D gene | CDR3 protein | CDR3 DNA
- | 16 | TRBJ2-7 | TRBV5-2 | - | CASSPSLAGSAGEQYF | TGTGCCAGCTCACCATCTCTAGCGGGATCCGCCGGGGAGCAGTACTTC
- | 10 | TRBJ2-6 | TRBV29-1 | - | CSSGANVLTF | TGCAGCTCTGGGGCCAACGTCCTGACTTTC
- | 13 | TRBJ2-7 | TRBV6-6 | TRBD1 | CASSLVQGDEQYF | TGTGCCAGCAGTTTGGTACAGGGGGACGAGCAGTACTTC
- | 16 | TRBJ2-5 | TRBV7-9 | TRBD2 | CASSQGTSGNQETQYF | TGTGCCAGCAGCCAAGGGACTAGCGGGAACCAAGAGACCCAGTACTTC
many | 14 | TRBJ2-7 | TRBV7-9 | - | CASSRGLSSYEQYF | TGTGCCAGCAGCAGGGGTTTAAGCTCCTACGAGCAGTACTTC
- | 15 | TRBJ1-2 | TRBV9 | - | CASSVDPEGGFGYTF | TGTGCCAGCAGCGTAGATCCCGAGGGGGGCTTTGGCTACACCTTC
- | 13 | TRBJ2-2 | TRBV7-3 | - | CASTLDGTGELFF | TGTGCCAGCACTTTGGACGGGACCGGGGAGCTGTTTTTT
many | 16 | TRBJ2-7 | TRBV7-6 | - | CASSLELPASSYEQYF | TGTGCCAGCAGCTTAGAGCTTCCCGCGAGCTCCTACGAGCAGTACTTC
few | 14 | TRBJ1-4 | TRBV10-3 | - | CASSPSLHNEKLFF | TGTGCCAGCAGCCCGAGCCTCCACAATGAAAAACTGTTTTTT
- | 15 | TRBJ1-1 | TRBV7-9 | - | CASSLGFGSNTEAFF | TGTGCCAGCAGCTTAGGGTTTGGTAGTAACACTGAAGCTTTCTTT